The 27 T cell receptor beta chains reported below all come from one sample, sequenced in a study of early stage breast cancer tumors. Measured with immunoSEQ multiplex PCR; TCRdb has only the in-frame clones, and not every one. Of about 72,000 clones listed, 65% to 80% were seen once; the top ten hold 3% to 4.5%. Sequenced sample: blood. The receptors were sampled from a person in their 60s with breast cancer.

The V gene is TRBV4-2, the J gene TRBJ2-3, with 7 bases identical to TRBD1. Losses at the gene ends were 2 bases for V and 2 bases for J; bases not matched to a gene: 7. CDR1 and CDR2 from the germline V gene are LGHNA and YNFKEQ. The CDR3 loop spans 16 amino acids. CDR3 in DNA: TGTGCCAGCAGCCAACCTCGGACAGGAAACACAGATACGCAGTATTTT. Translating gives CASSQPRTGNTDTQYF.

This CDR3 is CASSLFRDRGKTNEKLFF. CDR3 sequence (DNA): TGTGCCAGCAGCCTTTTCCGAGACAGGGGAAAGACTAATGAAAAACTGTTTTTT. J is TRBJ1-4 and V is TRBV11-2; 8 nucleotides align to TRBD1. The V and J ends lost 5 bases and 2 bases, in that order; junction bases with no gene match: 13. Germline CDR1 is SGHAT and CDR2 is FQNNGV. There are 18 residues in the CDR3.

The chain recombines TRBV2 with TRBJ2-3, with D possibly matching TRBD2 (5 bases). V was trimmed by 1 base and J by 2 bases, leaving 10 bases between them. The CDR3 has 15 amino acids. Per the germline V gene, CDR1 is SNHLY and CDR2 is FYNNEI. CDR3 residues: CASSEDPGVTDTQYF. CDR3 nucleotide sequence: TGTGCCAGCAGTGAAGACCCCGGGGTCACAGATACGCAGTATTTT.

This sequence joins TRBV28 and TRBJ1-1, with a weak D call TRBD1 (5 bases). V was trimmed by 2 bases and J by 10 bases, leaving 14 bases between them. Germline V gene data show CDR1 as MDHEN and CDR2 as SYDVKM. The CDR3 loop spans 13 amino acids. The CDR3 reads CASSLRPKGSAFF. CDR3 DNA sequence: TGTGCCAGCAGTTTACGCCCTAAGGGGTCAGCTTTCTTT.

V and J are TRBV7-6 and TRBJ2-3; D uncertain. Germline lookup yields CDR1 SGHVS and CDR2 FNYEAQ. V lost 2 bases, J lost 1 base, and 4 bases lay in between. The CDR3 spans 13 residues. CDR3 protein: CASSLSGTDTQYF. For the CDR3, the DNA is TGTGCCAGCAGCTTAAGCGGCACAGATACGCAGTATTTT.

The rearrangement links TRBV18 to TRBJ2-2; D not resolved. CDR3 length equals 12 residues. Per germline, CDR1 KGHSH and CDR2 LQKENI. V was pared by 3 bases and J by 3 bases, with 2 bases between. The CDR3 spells CASSPDTGELFF. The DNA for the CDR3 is TGTGCCAGCTCACCGGACACCGGGGAGCTGTTTTTT. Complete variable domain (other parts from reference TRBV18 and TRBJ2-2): NAGVMQNPRHLVRRRGQEARLRCSPMKGHSHVYWYRQLPEEGLKFMVYLQKENIIDESGMPKERFSAEFPKEGPSILRIQQVVRGDSAAYFCASSPDTGELFFGEGSRLTVL.

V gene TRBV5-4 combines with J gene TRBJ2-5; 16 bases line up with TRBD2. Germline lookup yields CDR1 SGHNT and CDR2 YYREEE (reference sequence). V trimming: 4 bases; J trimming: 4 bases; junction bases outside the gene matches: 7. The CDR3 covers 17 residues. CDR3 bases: TGTGCCAGCAGCCCGGGGACTAGCGGGGGGGCACGAGAGACCCAGTACTTC. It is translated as CASSPGTSGGARETQYF.

The CDR3 DNA is TGTGCCAGCTCACCCGCACGGTGGGGGTACGAGCAGTACTTC. Translated: CASSPARWGYEQYF. The chain combines TRBV18 with TRBJ2-7; D might be TRBD1 or TRBD2, each matching 5 bases. The CDR3 loop spans 14 amino acids. Germline V gives CDR1 KGHSH, CDR2 LQKENI. V gave up 3 bases and J gave up 4 bases, with 13 bases separating them.

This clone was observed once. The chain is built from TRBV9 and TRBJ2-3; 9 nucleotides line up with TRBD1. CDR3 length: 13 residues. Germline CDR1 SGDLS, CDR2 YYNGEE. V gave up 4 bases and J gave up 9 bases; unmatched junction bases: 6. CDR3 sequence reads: CASSKGQGQTQYF. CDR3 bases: TGTGCCAGCAGCAAGGGACAGGGACAGACGCAGTATTTT.

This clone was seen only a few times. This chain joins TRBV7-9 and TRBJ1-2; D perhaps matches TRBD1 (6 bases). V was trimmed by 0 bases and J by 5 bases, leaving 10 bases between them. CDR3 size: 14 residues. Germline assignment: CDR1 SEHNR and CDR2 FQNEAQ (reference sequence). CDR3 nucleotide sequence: TGTGCCAGCAGCTTAGCGGGGGCTAGGTATGGCTACACCTTC. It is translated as CASSLAGARYGYTF.

The CDR3 region is CASSYPGLAGRIDTQYF. DNA for the CDR3: TGTGCCAGCAGCTACCCGGGACTAGCGGGTCGAATAGATACGCAGTATTTT. The chain carries TRBV5-6 and TRBJ2-3; 12 bases match TRBD2. Germline CDR1 is SGHDT and CDR2 is YYEEEE. The CDR3 spans 17 residues. V was pared by 3 bases and J by 5 bases, with 10 bases of the junction left unmatched. The variable domain in full, completed from reference TRBV5-6 and TRBJ2-3, reads DAGVTQSPTHLIKTRGQQVTLRCSPKSGHDTVSWYQQALGQGPQFIFQYYEEEERQRGNFPDRFSGHQFPNYSSELNVNALLLGDSALYLCASSYPGLAGRIDTQYFGPGTRLTVL.

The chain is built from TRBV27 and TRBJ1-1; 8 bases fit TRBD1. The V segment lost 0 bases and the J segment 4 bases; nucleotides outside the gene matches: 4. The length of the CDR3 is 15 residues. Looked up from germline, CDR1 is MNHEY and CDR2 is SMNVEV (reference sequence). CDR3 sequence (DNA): TGTGCCAGCAGTTTATCGACCACAGGGGGCACTGAAGCTTTCTTT. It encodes CASSLSTTGGTEAFF.

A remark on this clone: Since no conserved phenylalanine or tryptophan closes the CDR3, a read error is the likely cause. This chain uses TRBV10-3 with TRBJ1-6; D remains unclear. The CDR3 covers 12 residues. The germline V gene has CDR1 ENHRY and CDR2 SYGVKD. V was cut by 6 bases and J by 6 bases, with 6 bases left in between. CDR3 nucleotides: TGTGCCATCAGGGAATCTAATTCACCCCTCCACTCT. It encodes CAIRESNSPLHS.

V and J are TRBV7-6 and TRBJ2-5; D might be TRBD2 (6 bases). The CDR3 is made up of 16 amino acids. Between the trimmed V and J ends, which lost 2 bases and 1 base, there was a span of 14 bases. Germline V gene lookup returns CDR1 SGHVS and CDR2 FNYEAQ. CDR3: CASSLFSGSSQETQYF. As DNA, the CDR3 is TGTGCCAGCAGCTTATTTTCCGGGAGCTCCCAAGAGACCCAGTACTTC.

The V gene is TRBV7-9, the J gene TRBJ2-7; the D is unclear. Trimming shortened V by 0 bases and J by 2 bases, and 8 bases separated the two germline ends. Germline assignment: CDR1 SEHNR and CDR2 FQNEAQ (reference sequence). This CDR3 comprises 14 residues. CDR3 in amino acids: CASSLAGSTYEQYF. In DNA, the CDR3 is TGTGCCAGCAGCTTAGCGGGGTCCACCTACGAGCAGTACTTC.

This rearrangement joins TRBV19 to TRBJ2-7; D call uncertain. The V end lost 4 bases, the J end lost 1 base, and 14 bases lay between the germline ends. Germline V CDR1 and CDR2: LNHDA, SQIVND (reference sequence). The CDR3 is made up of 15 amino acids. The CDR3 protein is CASSTKPPLSYEQYF. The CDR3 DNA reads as TGTGCCAGTAGTACTAAACCACCTTTATCCTACGAGCAGTACTTC.

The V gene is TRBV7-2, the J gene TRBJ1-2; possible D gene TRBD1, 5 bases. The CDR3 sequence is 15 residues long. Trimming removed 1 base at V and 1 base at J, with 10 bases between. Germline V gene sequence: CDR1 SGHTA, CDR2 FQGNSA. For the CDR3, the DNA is TGTGCCAGCAGCTTAGAGCCAGGGATTAACTATGGCTACACCTTC. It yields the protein CASSLEPGINYGYTF.

In nucleotides, the CDR3 is TGTGCCAGCAGTCGGGACAGTAACTATGGCTACACCTTC. Translation gives CASSRDSNYGYTF. The chain uses TRBV6-5 and TRBJ1-2; 7 positions match TRBD1. Germline CDR1 and CDR2: MNHEY and SVGAGI. The CDR3 consists of 13 residues. After removal of 5 bases from V and 1 base from J, the junction contained 1 base not matched to a gene.

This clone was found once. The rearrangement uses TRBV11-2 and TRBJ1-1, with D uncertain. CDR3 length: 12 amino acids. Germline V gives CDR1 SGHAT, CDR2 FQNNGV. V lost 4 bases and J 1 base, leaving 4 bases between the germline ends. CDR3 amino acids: CASSWQNTEAFF. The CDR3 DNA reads TGTGCCAGCAGCTGGCAGAACACTGAAGCTTTCTTT.

The DNA of the CDR3 is TGTGCCAGCAGCTTTAACCTCGTTCAGCCCCAGCATTTT. The encoded protein is CASSFNLVQPQHF. The chain uses TRBV7-2 and TRBJ1-5; D call uncertain. Trimming removed 3 bases from V and 6 bases from J, with 9 bases in between. The CDR3 is made up of 13 amino acids. Germline-derived CDR1 and CDR2 are SGHTA and FQGNSA.

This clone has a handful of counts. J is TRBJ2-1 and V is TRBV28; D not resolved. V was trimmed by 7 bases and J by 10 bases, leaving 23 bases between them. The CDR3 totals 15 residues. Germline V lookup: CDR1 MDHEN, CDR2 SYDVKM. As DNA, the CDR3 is TGTGCCAGCACCCCCACAACTGTAATCAGTGACGAGCAGTTCTTC. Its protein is CASTPTTVISDEQFF.

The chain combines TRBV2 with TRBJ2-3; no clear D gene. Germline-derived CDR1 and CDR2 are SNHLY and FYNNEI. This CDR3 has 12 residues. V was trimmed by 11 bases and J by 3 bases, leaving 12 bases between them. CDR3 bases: TGTGCCGTCGGCAGCGAAACAGATACGCAGTATTTT. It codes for CAVGSETDTQYF.

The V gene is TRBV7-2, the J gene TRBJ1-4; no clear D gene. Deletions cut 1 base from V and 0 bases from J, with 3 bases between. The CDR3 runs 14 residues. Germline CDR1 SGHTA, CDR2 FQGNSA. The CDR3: CASSLVSTNEKLFF. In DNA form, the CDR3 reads TGTGCCAGCAGCTTAGTCTCAACTAATGAAAAACTGTTTTTT. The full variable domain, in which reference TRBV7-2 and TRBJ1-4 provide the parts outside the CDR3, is GAGVSQSPSNKVTEKGKDVELRCDPISGHTALYWYRQSLGQGLEFLIYFQGNSAPDKSGLPSDRFSAERTGGSVSTLTIQRTQQEDSAVYLCASSLVSTNEKLFFGSGTQLSVL.

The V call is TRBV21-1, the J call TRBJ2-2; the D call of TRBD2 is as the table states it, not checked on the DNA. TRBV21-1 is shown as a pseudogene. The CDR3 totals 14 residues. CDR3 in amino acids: CASSKAEGTGELFF. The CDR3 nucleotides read TGTGCCAGCAGCAAGGCCGAGGGCACCGGGGAGCTGTTTTTT.

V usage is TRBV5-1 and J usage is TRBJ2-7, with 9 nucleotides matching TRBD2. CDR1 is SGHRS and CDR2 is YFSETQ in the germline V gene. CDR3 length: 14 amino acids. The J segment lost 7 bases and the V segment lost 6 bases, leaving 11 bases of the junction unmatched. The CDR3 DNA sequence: TGCGCCAGCACCCTAGGTAGCGGGAGAGGGGAGCAGTACTTC. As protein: CASTLGSGRGEQYF.

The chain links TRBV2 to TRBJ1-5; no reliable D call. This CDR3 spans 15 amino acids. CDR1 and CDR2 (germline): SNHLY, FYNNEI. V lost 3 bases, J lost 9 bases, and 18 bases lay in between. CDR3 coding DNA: TGTGCCAGCAGTGAGAACATCCTAAGTGACCGGCCCCAGCATTTT. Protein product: CASSENILSDRPQHF. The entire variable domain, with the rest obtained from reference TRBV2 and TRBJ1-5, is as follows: EPEVTQTPSHQVTQMGQEVILRCVPISNHLYFYWYRQILGQKVEFLVSFYNNEISEKSEIFDDQFSVERPDGSNFTLKIRSTKLEDSAMYFCASSENILSDRPQHFGDGTRLSIL.

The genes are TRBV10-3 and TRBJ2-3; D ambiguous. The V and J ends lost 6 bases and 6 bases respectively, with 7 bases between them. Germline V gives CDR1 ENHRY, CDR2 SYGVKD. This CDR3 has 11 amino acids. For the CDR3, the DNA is TGTGCCATCAGGCAGACGGATACGCAGTATTTT. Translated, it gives CAIRQTDTQYF.